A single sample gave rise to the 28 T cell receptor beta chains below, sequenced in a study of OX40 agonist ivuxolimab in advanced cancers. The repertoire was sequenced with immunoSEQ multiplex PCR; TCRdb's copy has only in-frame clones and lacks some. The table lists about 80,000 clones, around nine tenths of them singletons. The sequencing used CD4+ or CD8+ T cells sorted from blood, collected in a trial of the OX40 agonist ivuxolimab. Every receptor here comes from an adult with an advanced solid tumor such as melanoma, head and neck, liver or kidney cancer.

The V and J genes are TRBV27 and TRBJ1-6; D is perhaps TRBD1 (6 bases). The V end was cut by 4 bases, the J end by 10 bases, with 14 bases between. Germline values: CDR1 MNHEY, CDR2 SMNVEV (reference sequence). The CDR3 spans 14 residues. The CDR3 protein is CASSSWTASSPLHF. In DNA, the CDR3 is TGTGCCAGCAGTTCCTGGACAGCCAGCTCACCCCTCCACTTT.

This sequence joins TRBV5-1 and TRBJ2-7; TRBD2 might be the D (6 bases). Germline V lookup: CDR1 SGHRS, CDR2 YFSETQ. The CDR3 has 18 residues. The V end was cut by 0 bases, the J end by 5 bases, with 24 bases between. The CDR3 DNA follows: TGCGCCAGCAGCTTGGCCTCAAAAGGGGACTTCCGAATAAACGAGCAGTACTTC. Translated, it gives CASSLASKGDFRINEQYF.

This CDR3 is CASSLRGGTDVNTGELFF. CDR3 bases: TGTGCCAGCAGCTTAAGGGGCGGGACCGATGTGAACACCGGGGAGCTGTTTTTT. The chain joins TRBV5-5 to TRBJ2-2, with D perhaps matching TRBD2 (6 bases). CDR1 and CDR2 from the germline V gene are SGHKS and YYEKEE (reference sequence). The CDR3 is 18 residues long. V shed 2 bases and J shed 1 base, with 18 bases lying between them.

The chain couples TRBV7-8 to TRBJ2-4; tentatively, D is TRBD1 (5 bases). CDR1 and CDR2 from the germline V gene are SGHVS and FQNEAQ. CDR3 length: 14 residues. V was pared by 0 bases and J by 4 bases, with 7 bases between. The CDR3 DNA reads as TGTGCCAGCAGCTTAGCAGGGGATAAAAACATTCAGTACTTC. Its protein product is CASSLAGDKNIQYF.

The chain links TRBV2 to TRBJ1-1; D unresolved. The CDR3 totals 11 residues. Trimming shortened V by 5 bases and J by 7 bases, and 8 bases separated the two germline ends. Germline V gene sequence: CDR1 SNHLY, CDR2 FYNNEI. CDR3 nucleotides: TGTGCCAGCAGTTATGACGGTGAAGCTTTCTTT. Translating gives CASSYDGEAFF.

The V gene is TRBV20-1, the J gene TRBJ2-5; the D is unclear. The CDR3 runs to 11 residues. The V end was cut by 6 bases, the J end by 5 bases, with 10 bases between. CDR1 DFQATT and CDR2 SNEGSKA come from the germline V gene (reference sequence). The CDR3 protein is CSAWRGETQYF. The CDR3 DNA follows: TGCAGTGCATGGAGAGGTGAGACCCAGTACTTC.

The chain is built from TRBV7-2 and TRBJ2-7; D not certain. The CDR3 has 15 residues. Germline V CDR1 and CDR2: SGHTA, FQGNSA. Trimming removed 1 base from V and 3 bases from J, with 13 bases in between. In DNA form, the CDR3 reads TGTGCCAGCAGCTTAGATGGGGTTTTGAACTACGAGCAGTACTTC. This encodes CASSLDGVLNYEQYF.

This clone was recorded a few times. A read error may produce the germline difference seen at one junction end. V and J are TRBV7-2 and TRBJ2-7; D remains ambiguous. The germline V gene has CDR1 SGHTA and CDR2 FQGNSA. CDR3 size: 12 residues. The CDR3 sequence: CASRLDAYEQYF. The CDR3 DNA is TGTGCCAGCAGATTAGATGCGTACGAGCAGTACTTC.

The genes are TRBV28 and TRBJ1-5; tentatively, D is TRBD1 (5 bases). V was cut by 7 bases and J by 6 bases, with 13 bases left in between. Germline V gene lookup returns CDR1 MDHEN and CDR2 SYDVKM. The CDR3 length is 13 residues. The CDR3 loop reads CASKLPGTQPQHF. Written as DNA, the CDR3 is TGTGCCAGCAAACTCCCAGGGACTCAGCCCCAGCATTTT.

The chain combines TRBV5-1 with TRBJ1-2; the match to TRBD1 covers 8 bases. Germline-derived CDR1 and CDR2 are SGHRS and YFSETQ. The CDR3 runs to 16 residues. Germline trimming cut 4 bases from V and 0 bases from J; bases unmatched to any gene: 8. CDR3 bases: TGCGCCAGCAGCCCTGATGGACAGGGTGCTAACTATGGCTACACCTTC. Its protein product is CASSPDGQGANYGYTF.

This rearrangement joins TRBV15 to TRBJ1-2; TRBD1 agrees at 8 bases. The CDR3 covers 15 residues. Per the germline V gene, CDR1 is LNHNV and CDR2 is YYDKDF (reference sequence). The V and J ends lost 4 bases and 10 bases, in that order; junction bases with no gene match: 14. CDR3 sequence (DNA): TGTGCCACCAGCATTGATGTGGGGACAGGACAGCCCTACACCTTC. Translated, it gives CATSIDVGTGQPYTF.

CDR3 residues: CSASDRVQFF. CDR3 DNA sequence: TGCAGTGCTTCAGACAGGGTGCAGTTCTTC. This chain joins TRBV20-1 and TRBJ2-1; 7 positions match TRBD1. The length of the CDR3 is 10 residues. The germline V gene encodes CDR1 DFQATT and CDR2 SNEGSKA (reference sequence). Trimming at V came to 5 bases and at J to 12 bases, leaving 4 bases not matched to a gene.

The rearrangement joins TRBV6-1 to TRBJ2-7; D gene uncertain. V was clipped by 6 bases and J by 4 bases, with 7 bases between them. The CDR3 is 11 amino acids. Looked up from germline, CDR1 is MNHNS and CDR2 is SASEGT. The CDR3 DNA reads TGTGCCAGCAGCGTGGGATACGAGCAGTACTTC. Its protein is CASSVGYEQYF.

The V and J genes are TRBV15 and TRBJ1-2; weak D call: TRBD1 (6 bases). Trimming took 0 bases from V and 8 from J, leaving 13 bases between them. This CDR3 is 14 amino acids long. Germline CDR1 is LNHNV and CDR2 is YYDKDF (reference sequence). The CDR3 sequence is CATSRDTGPGGYTF. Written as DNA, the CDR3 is TGTGCCACCAGCAGAGATACAGGGCCGGGGGGCTACACCTTC.

CDR3 loop: CASSVLRENEQFF. The CDR3 nucleotides read TGTGCCAGCAGTGTACTGAGGGAAAATGAGCAGTTCTTC. The genes are TRBV6-5 and TRBJ2-1, with a possible D match to TRBD2 (5 bases). CDR1 and CDR2 (germline): MNHEY, SVGAGI. Trimming stripped 5 bases from V and 7 bases from J, with 12 bases between. This CDR3 contains 13 residues.

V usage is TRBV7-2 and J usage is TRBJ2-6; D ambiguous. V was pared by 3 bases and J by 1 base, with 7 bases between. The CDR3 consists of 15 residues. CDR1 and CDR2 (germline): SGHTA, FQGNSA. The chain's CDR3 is CASSFLGSGANVLTF. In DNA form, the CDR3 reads TGTGCCAGCAGCTTCTTGGGGTCTGGGGCCAACGTCCTGACTTTC. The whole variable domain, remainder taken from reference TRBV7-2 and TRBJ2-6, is GAGVSQSPSNKVTEKGKDVELRCDPISGHTALYWYRQSLGQGLEFLIYFQGNSAPDKSGLPSDRFSAERTGGSVSTLTIQRTQQEDSAVYLCASSFLGSGANVLTFGAGSRLTVL.

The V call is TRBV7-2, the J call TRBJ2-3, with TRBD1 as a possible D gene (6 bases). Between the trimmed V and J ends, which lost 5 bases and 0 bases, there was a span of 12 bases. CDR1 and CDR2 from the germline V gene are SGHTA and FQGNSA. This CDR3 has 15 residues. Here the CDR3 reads CASSRTDISTDTQYF. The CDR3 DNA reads TGTGCCAGCAGCCGGACAGATATTAGCACAGATACGCAGTATTTT. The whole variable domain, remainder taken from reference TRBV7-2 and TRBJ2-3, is GAGVSQSPSNKVTEKGKDVELRCDPISGHTALYWYRQSLGQGLEFLIYFQGNSAPDKSGLPSDRFSAERTGGSVSTLTIQRTQQEDSAVYLCASSRTDISTDTQYFGPGTRLTVL.

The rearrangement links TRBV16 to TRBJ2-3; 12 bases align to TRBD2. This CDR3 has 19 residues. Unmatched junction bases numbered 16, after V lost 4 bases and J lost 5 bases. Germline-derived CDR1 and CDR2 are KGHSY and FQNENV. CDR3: CASSRHSGLAGALGDTQYF. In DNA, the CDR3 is TGTGCCAGCAGCCGCCACTCGGGACTAGCGGGTGCTTTAGGAGATACGCAGTATTTT.

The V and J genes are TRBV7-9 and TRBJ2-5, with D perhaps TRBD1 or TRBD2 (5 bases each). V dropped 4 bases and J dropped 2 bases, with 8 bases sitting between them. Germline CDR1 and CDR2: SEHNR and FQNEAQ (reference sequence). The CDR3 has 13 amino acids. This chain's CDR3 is CASSWGKQETQYF. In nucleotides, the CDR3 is TGTGCCAGCAGCTGGGGGAAACAAGAGACCCAGTACTTC.

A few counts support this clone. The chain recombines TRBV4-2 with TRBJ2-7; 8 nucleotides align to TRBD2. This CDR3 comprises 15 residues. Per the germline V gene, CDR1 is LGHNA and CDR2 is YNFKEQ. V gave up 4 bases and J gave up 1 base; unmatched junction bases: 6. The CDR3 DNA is TGTGCCAGCAGCCCCACGAGACTAGCGTCCTACGAGCAGTACTTC. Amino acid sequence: CASSPTRLASYEQYF.

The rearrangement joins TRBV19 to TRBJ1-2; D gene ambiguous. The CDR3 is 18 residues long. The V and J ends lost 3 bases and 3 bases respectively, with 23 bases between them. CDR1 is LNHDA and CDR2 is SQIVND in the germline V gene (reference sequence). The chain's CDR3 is CASSIRSNIRGAHYGYTF. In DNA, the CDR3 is TGTGCCAGTAGTATCCGTTCCAATATCCGGGGAGCTCACTATGGCTACACCTTC. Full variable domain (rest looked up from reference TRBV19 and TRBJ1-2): DGGITQSPKYLFRKEGQNVTLSCEQNLNHDAMYWYRQDPGQGLRLIYYSQIVNDFQKGDIAEGYSVSREKKESFPLTVTSAQKNPTAFYLCASSIRSNIRGAHYGYTFGSGTRLTVV.

CDR3 sequence (DNA): TGTGCCTGGAGGACCACAGGTTGGAAACTGTTTTTT. Translated, it gives CAWRTTGWKLFF. The gene calls are TRBV30 and TRBJ1-4, with D perhaps TRBD1 (5 bases). CDR1 and CDR2 from the germline V gene are GTSNPN and SVGIG (reference sequence). This CDR3 spans 12 amino acids. The V end lost 3 bases, the J end lost 11 bases, and 13 bases lay between the germline ends.

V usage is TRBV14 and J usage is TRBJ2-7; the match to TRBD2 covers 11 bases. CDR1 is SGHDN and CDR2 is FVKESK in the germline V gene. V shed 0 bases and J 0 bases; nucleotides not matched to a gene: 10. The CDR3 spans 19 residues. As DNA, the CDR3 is TGTGCCAGCAGCCAAGAGAGTCTAGCGGGGGGTCCAAGCTCCTACGAGCAGTACTTC. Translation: CASSQESLAGGPSSYEQYF.

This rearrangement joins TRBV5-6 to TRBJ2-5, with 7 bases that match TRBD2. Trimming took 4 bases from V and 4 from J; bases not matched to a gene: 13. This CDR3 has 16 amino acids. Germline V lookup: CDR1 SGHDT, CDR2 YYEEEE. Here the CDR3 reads CASSRTGTKVGETQYF. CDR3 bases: TGTGCCAGCAGCCGCACCGGGACTAAGGTAGGAGAGACCCAGTACTTC. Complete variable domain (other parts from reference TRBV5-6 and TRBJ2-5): DAGVTQSPTHLIKTRGQQVTLRCSPKSGHDTVSWYQQALGQGPQFIFQYYEEEERQRGNFPDRFSGHQFPNYSSELNVNALLLGDSALYLCASSRTGTKVGETQYFGPGTRLLVL.

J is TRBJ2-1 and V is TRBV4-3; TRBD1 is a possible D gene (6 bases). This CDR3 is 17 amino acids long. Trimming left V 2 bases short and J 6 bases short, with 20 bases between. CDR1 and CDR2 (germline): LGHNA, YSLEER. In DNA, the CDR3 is TGCGCCAGCAGCCAACAACTACAGGGCCGGCTACTCAATGAGCAGTTCTTC. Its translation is CASSQQLQGRLLNEQFF.

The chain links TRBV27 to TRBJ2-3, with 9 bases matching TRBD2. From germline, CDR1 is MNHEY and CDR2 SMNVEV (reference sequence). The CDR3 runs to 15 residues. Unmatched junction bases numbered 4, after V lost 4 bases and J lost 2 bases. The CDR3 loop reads CASSYSGRTTDTQYF. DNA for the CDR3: TGTGCCAGCAGTTACAGCGGGAGGACCACAGATACGCAGTATTTT.

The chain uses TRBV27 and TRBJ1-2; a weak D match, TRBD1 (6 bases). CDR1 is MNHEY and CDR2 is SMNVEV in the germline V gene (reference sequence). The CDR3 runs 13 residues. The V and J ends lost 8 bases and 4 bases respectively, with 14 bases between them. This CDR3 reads CASATTGIYGYTF. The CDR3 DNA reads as TGTGCCAGCGCCACAACAGGGATCTATGGCTACACCTTC.

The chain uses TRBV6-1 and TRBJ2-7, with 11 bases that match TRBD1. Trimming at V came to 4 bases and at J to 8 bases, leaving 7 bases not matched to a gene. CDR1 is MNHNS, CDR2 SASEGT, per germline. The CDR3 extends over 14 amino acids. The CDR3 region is CASSGGTGGYQQYF. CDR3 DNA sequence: TGTGCCAGCAGTGGAGGGACAGGGGGTTACCAGCAGTACTTC.